This TCR beta chain was captured in a study of T cells in Graves' hyperthyroidism and ophthalmopathy. Amplification of TCR beta CDR3 regions was performed using RNA transcripts as template. The TCR CDR3 first-round RT-PCR relied on the HTBI primer set. TCRdb recomputed calls from the multiplex PCR reads with MiXCR, one row per CDR3 protein. The sample consists of a few hundred thousand distinct CDR3 sequences, 14% of them appearing once. The definition of stable Graves' hyperthyroidism was no ophthalmopathy progression within 18 months. Investigators excluded patients with uncontrolled infection, other autoimmune disease, pregnancy or lactation. Trimming stripped 6 bases from V and 4 bases from J, with 24 bases between. The CDR3 extends over 16 amino acids. Per germline, CDR1 DFQATT and CDR2 SNEGSKA (reference sequence). This clonotype was seen a handful of times.

The chain couples TRBV20-1 to TRBJ1-2; D may be TRBD1 (6 bases). Material: blood. The TCR originated in a woman aged 40 to 50 with Graves' hyperthyroidism. The CDR3 protein is CSADQGRAETPYGYTF. DNA for the CDR3: TGCAGTGCCGACCAGGGGAGGGCAGAAACCCCCTATGGCTACACCTTC.